Below, 23 T cell receptor beta chains from the same sample are listed, as sequenced in a study of blood T cell repertoires in COVID-19. This table comes from immunoSEQ multiplex PCR, and its TCRdb copy is limited to in-frame clones, with some not included. The sample contains hundreds of thousands of clones, around four fifths of which appear only once. Sequencing was performed on peripheral blood. Every receptor here comes from a woman over 75 with active or convalescent COVID-19.

V gene TRBV6-6 combines with J gene TRBJ1-5, with unresolved D. Germline CDR1 is MNHNY and CDR2 is SVGAGI (reference sequence). The CDR3 has 15 amino acids. V lost 7 bases to trimming and J lost 3 bases, with 16 bases between them. The CDR3 protein is CASTLTGDSNQPQHF. CDR3 in DNA: TGTGCCAGCACCTTAACGGGAGATTCCAATCAGCCCCAGCATTTT.

The sample holds a few counts of this clone. CDR3 DNA: TGTGCCAGCAGCCCGGACAGAGGAAACACCATATATTTT. As protein: CASSPDRGNTIYF. This chain uses TRBV12-3 or TRBV12-4 with TRBJ1-3; D might be TRBD1 (6 bases). V was clipped by 6 bases and J by 4 bases, with 10 bases between them. This CDR3 is built from 13 residues.

The V call is TRBV4-2, the J call TRBJ2-5; 9 bases are shared with TRBD2. The CDR3 spans 17 residues. The J segment lost 1 base and the V segment lost 3 bases, leaving 9 bases of the junction unmatched. Germline loops: CDR1 LGHNA, CDR2 YNFKEQ. CDR3 nucleotides: TGTGCCAGCAGCCAGTACTTGGCTAGCGGGACCCAAGAGACCCAGTACTTC. Translated: CASSQYLASGTQETQYF.

CDR3 loop: CASSQDHQGGNEQFF. The CDR3 nucleotides read TGCGCCAGCAGCCAAGATCATCAAGGGGGCAATGAGCAGTTCTTC. The V call is TRBV4-3, the J call TRBJ2-1; weak D call: TRBD1 (6 bases). The CDR3 has 15 amino acids. V gave up 0 bases and J gave up 6 bases, with 12 bases separating them. In germline, CDR1 is LGHNA, CDR2 YSLEER.

This clone came up a few times. V gene TRBV7-9 combines with J gene TRBJ2-2; 10 bases line up with TRBD2. Losses at the gene ends were 4 bases for V and 4 bases for J; bases not matched to a gene: 3. There are 15 residues in the CDR3. Germline V gene data show CDR1 as SEHNR and CDR2 as FQNEAQ (reference sequence). The CDR3 region is CASSSLAGGTGELFF. The CDR3 DNA sequence: TGTGCCAGCAGCTCATTAGCGGGAGGCACCGGGGAGCTGTTTTTT. The full variable domain, in which reference TRBV7-9 and TRBJ2-2 provide the parts outside the CDR3, is DTGVSQNPRHKITKRGQNVTFRCDPISEHNRLYWYRQTLGQGPEFLTYFQNEAQLEKSRLLSDRFSAERPKGSFSTLEIQRTEQGDSAMYLCASSSLAGGTGELFFGEGSRLTVL.

The chain couples TRBV19 to TRBJ2-7, with TRBD2 matching over 7 bases. Per germline, CDR1 LNHDA and CDR2 SQIVND (reference sequence). The V gene end was trimmed by 3 bases and the J gene end by 5 bases; junction bases not matched to a gene: 16. The CDR3 has 17 residues. CDR3 loop: CASSINGGSPLNNEQYF. Written as DNA, the CDR3 is TGTGCCAGTAGTATTAACGGGGGGTCGCCTCTCAACAACGAGCAGTACTTC.

This sequence joins TRBV3-1 (or the pseudogene TRBV3-2) and TRBJ2-1; TRBD1 matches 7 bases. Germline values: CDR1 LGHDT, CDR2 YNNKEL (reference sequence). The CDR3 is made up of 17 amino acids. V dropped 4 bases and J dropped 8; count of bases not matched to a gene: 17. The DNA of the CDR3 is TGTGCCAGCAGCCCATGGTTGACAGGGAAAGGGACCGATGAGCAGTTCTTC. Translated: CASSPWLTGKGTDEQFF.

The chain's CDR3 is CASSPISSGPYEQYF. The CDR3 DNA reads TGTGCCAGCTCACCAATTTCTAGCGGACCCTACGAGCAGTACTTC. The chain has TRBV18 and TRBJ2-7, with TRBD2 matching 7 bases. The CDR3 runs 15 residues. Germline-derived CDR1 and CDR2 are KGHSH and LQKENI. Unmatched junction bases numbered 6, after V lost 2 bases and J lost 2 bases.

This chain connects TRBV10-3 to TRBJ1-3, with 9 positions matching TRBD1. The V gene's germline CDR1 is ENHRY and CDR2 SYGVKD. This CDR3 is 18 amino acids long. The ends lost 10 bases at V and 2 bases at J; junction bases unmatched: 18. CDR3 in DNA: TGTGCCACCCATAAGACAGGGGGGGGTCCGGGAGCTGGAAACACCATATATTTT. This sequence encodes CATHKTGGGPGAGNTIYF.

This chain uses TRBV28 with TRBJ2-7; TRBD1 might be the D (6 bases). Per the germline V gene, CDR1 is MDHEN and CDR2 is SYDVKM. V was shortened by 5 bases and J by 1 base, with 15 bases between the two germline ends. This CDR3 comprises 15 residues. CDR3: CASSLTTRGSYEQYF. CDR3 sequence (DNA): TGTGCCAGCAGTCTAACCACCAGGGGTTCCTACGAGCAGTACTTC.

The V and J genes are TRBV30 and TRBJ1-4, with D maybe TRBD1 (6 bases). The CDR3 is made up of 16 amino acids. The V end was cut by 2 bases, the J end by 3 bases, with 16 bases between. Germline V CDR1 and CDR2: GTSNPN, SVGIG (reference sequence). The CDR3 DNA follows: TGTGCCTGGAGTCCCGGACGGACAGCGTCTAATGAAAAACTGTTTTTT. This gives the protein CAWSPGRTASNEKLFF.

The chain carries TRBV30 and TRBJ2-5; TRBD1 matches 9 bases. The CDR3 totals 15 residues. CDR1 and CDR2 from the germline V gene are GTSNPN and SVGIG (reference sequence). The ends lost 5 bases at V and 5 bases at J; junction bases unmatched: 12. The DNA for the CDR3 is TGTGCCTGGGACAGGGGGGGGGCTGGAGGTGAGACCCAGTACTTC. This sequence encodes CAWDRGGAGGETQYF. Full variable domain (rest looked up from reference TRBV30 and TRBJ2-5): SQTIHQWPATLVQPVGSPLSLECTVEGTSNPNLYWYRQAAGRGLQLLFYSVGIGQISSEVPQNLSASRPQDRQFILSSKKLLLSDSGFYLCAWDRGGAGGETQYFGPGTRLLVL.

This sequence joins TRBV6-5 and TRBJ1-1; D is unresolved. This CDR3 region has 15 residues. Trimming removed 2 bases at V and 3 bases at J, with 13 bases between. The germline V gene encodes CDR1 MNHEY and CDR2 SVGAGI. This CDR3 reads CASSYQAQSDTEAFF. CDR3 coding DNA: TGTGCCAGCAGTTACCAGGCACAGTCTGACACTGAAGCTTTCTTT.

J is TRBJ1-3 and V is TRBV5-1; the D is unclear. This CDR3 contains 15 residues. V gave up 2 bases and J gave up 0 bases, with 9 bases separating them. From germline, CDR1 is SGHRS and CDR2 YFSETQ. The CDR3 loop is CASSFQVNSGNTIYF. The CDR3 coding sequence is TGCGCCAGCAGCTTTCAGGTCAACTCTGGAAACACCATATATTTT.

The chain couples TRBV25-1 to TRBJ1-5; TRBD1 matches at 7 bases. CDR3 length: 12 residues. Germline trimming cut 9 bases from V and 7 bases from J; bases unmatched to any gene: 6. Germline lookup yields CDR1 MGHDK and CDR2 SYGVNS. CDR3 residues: CASEGAGQPQHF. As DNA, the CDR3 is TGTGCCAGTGAGGGGGCAGGGCAGCCCCAGCATTTT.

The chain recombines TRBV18 with TRBJ1-2, with 7 bases matching TRBD1. Germline CDR1 reads KGHSH; CDR2 reads LQKENI. This CDR3 contains 16 residues. After removal of 3 bases from V and 4 bases from J, the junction contained 11 bases not matched to a gene. CDR3 amino acids: CASSPEGTAASYGYTF. As DNA, the CDR3 is TGTGCCAGCTCACCCGAGGGGACAGCCGCTAGCTATGGCTACACCTTC.

J is TRBJ2-6 and V is TRBV27, with TRBD2 matching 9 bases. Germline V gene lookup returns CDR1 MNHEY and CDR2 SMNVEV (reference sequence). The length of the CDR3 is 17 residues. Trimming removed 5 bases from V and 0 bases from J; junction bases left unmatched: 5. CDR3 residues: CASSPSGVHSGANVLTF. CDR3 sequence (DNA): TGTGCCAGCAGTCCTAGCGGGGTCCACTCTGGGGCCAACGTCCTGACTTTC.

This chain connects TRBV19 to TRBJ2-7; 12 bases are shared with TRBD2. Germline V lookup: CDR1 LNHDA, CDR2 SQIVND (reference sequence). The length of the CDR3 is 19 residues. The ends lost 6 bases at V and 2 bases at J; junction bases unmatched: 17. CDR3 nucleotides: TGTGCCAGTAGCAGTACTACTAGCGGGAGGTTAAAGGGGGCCTACGAGCAGTACTTC. It codes for CASSSTTSGRLKGAYEQYF.

This clone came up many times. The chain couples TRBV6-6 to TRBJ1-5, with D perhaps matching TRBD1 (6 bases). Germline CDR1 reads MNHNY; CDR2 reads SVGAGI (reference sequence). The CDR3 spans 15 residues. The germline V and J ends were trimmed by 0 bases and 5 bases, with 11 bases remaining between them. The DNA for the CDR3 is TGTGCCAGCAGTTACTCAGCCAGGGGTGATCAGCCCCAGCATTTT. It specifies CASSYSARGDQPQHF.

This chain uses TRBV24-1 with TRBJ1-2; D may be TRBD1 (5 bases). This CDR3 is 12 amino acids long. V was shortened by 4 bases and J by 7 bases, with 9 bases between the two germline ends. Germline V gene data show CDR1 as KGHDR and CDR2 as SFDVKD. The CDR3 reads CATSDRQSGYTF. The DNA for the CDR3 is TGTGCCACCAGTGACAGACAGTCTGGCTACACCTTC.

This clone has just a few counts. The rearrangement joins TRBV5-4 to TRBJ1-6, with 11 bases aligning to TRBD1. Germline lookup yields CDR1 SGHNT and CDR2 YYREEE (reference sequence). Germline trimming cut 6 bases from V and 6 bases from J; bases unmatched to any gene: 5. This CDR3 contains 15 residues. CDR3: CASTGQGALNSPLHF. The DNA for the CDR3 is TGTGCCAGCACAGGACAGGGGGCTCTTAATTCACCCCTCCACTTT.

In its sample, this clone was seen once. The chain is built from TRBV7-2 and TRBJ2-5; 7 positions match TRBD2. The CDR3 is made up of 15 amino acids. The V and J ends lost 1 base and 4 bases, in that order; junction bases with no gene match: 6. Germline V CDR1 and CDR2: SGHTA, FQGNSA. The CDR3 reads CASSLGGTGGETQYF. The DNA for the CDR3 is TGTGCCAGCAGCTTAGGAGGTACGGGGGGAGAGACCCAGTACTTC. The whole variable domain, filled in from reference TRBV7-2 and TRBJ2-5, reads GAGVSQSPSNKVTEKGKDVELRCDPISGHTALYWYRQSLGQGLEFLIYFQGNSAPDKSGLPSDRFSAERTGGSVSTLTIQRTQQEDSAVYLCASSLGGTGGETQYFGPGTRLLVL.

The V call is TRBV27, the J call TRBJ2-3; TRBD2 matches at 8 bases. CDR1 MNHEY and CDR2 SMNVEV come from the germline V gene (reference sequence). Trimming removed 4 bases from V and 3 bases from J; junction bases left unmatched: 6. The CDR3 is 15 amino acids. CDR3 nucleotide sequence: TGTGCCAGCAGTTCAGCGGGAGCGGGGACAGATACGCAGTATTTT. It specifies CASSSAGAGTDTQYF.